One and the same sample provided the 12 T cell receptor beta chains below, sequenced in a study of OX40 agonist ivuxolimab in advanced cancers. Profiled with immunoSEQ multiplex PCR; TCRdb holds only in-frame clones, not every one. The sample has around 30,000 clones; roughly 92% are singletons. This specimen was CD4+ or CD8+ T cells sorted from blood, taken in a trial of the OX40 agonist ivuxolimab. These receptors all stem from an adult with an advanced solid tumor such as melanoma, head and neck, liver or kidney cancer.

The chain carries TRBV27 and TRBJ1-5; no definite D call. Germline V gives CDR1 MNHEY, CDR2 SMNVEV (reference sequence). The CDR3 length is 15 residues. V gave up 8 bases and J gave up 1 base, with 15 bases separating them. The CDR3 loop is CASSTDSLSNQPQHF. The CDR3 region has the DNA TGTGCCAGCTCCACAGATTCATTGAGCAATCAGCCCCAGCATTTT.

The J gene is TRBJ1-2, the V gene TRBV4-1; maybe TRBD1 (5 bases). This CDR3 has 16 residues. Germline V gives CDR1 MGHRA, CDR2 YSYEKL. Trimming cost V 1 base and J 4 bases, with 16 bases left between them. CDR3 region: CASSQGGTGGFYGYTF. The CDR3 DNA sequence: TGCGCCAGCAGCCAAGGGGGAACGGGGGGATTCTATGGCTACACCTTC.

The chain recombines TRBV9 with TRBJ2-3; TRBD2 matches 10 bases. CDR1 SGDLS and CDR2 YYNGEE come from the germline V gene. The CDR3 is 14 amino acids. After removal of 3 bases from V and 4 bases from J, the junction contained 2 bases not matched to a gene. In nucleotides, the CDR3 is TGTGCCAGCAGCGCCAGCGGGAGGGCAGATACGCAGTATTTT. Its translation is CASSASGRADTQYF. Full variable domain (missing parts from reference TRBV9 and TRBJ2-3): DSGVTQTPKHLITATGQRVTLRCSPRSGDLSVYWYQQSLDQGLQFLIQYYNGEERAKGNILERFSAQQFPDLHSELNLSSLELGDSALYFCASSASGRADTQYFGPGTRLTVL.

The genes are TRBV27 and TRBJ2-7; 10 bases map to TRBD1. After removal of 8 bases from V and 8 bases from J, the junction contained 9 bases not matched to a gene. This CDR3 spans 13 amino acids. From germline, CDR1 is MNHEY and CDR2 SMNVEV (reference sequence). The CDR3: CASSRGTGVKQYF. CDR3 DNA: TGTGCCAGCTCCAGGGGGACAGGGGTCAAGCAGTACTTC.

This CDR3 reads CASSHYGAGIAYNSPLHF. CDR3 DNA sequence: TGTGCCAGCAGTCACTATGGGGCAGGGATCGCTTATAATTCACCCCTCCACTTT. The V and J genes are TRBV7-2 and TRBJ1-6, with D perhaps matching TRBD1 (5 bases). The CDR3 runs 18 residues. Germline V CDR1 and CDR2: SGHTA, FQGNSA. Trimming pared 6 bases from V and 4 bases from J, leaving 22 bases between.

J is TRBJ2-4 and V is TRBV6-1; tentatively, D is TRBD1 (6 bases). Trimming cost V 0 bases and J 7 bases, with 16 bases left between them. Germline V gene lookup returns CDR1 MNHNS and CDR2 SASEGT. This CDR3 has 16 amino acids. The CDR3 sequence: CASSEAMGAHANIQYF. The CDR3 bases are TGTGCCAGCAGTGAAGCAATGGGGGCCCACGCGAACATTCAGTACTTC.

This chain connects TRBV15 to TRBJ2-5, with a possible D match to TRBD1 (5 bases). The germline gives CDR1 LNHNV, CDR2 YYDKDF (reference sequence). Trimming removed 4 bases from V and 4 bases from J, with 13 bases in between. The CDR3 totals 14 residues. CDR3 in amino acids: CATSTIRGPETQYF. CDR3 sequence (DNA): TGTGCCACCAGCACTATAAGGGGCCCAGAGACCCAGTACTTC. The complete variable domain, with remaining parts taken from reference TRBV15 and TRBJ2-5, reads DAMVIQNPRYQVTQFGKPVTLSCSQTLNHNVMYWYQQKSSQAPKLLFHYYDKDFNNEADTPDNFQSRRPNTSFCFLDIRSPGLGDTAMYLCATSTIRGPETQYFGPGTRLLVL.

This sequence joins TRBV28 and TRBJ1-6; tentative D call: TRBD1 (6 bases). In germline, CDR1 is MDHEN, CDR2 SYDVKM. The V and J ends lost 2 bases and 6 bases respectively, with 11 bases between them. CDR3 length equals 15 residues. This CDR3 reads CASSLLGQPNSPLHF. The CDR3 region has the DNA TGTGCCAGCAGTTTACTCGGACAGCCTAATTCACCCCTCCACTTT.

In this sample, this clone turned up a few times. The V gene is TRBV7-9, the J gene TRBJ1-1, with D unclear. Between the trimmed V and J ends, which lost 4 bases and 5 bases, there was a span of 8 bases. This CDR3 comprises 12 residues. CDR1 and CDR2 (germline): SEHNR, FQNEAQ (reference sequence). CDR3 bases: TGTGCCAGCAGCTCGGTGGGGACTGAAGCTTTCTTT. As protein: CASSSVGTEAFF.

The J gene is TRBJ1-1, the V gene TRBV6-5, with 10 bases matching TRBD1. CDR3 length equals 13 residues. Trimming removed 5 bases from V and 6 bases from J; junction bases left unmatched: 3. Per the germline V gene, CDR1 is MNHEY and CDR2 is SVGAGI. CDR3 residues: CASSTGTGAEAFF. DNA for the CDR3: TGTGCCAGCAGTACCGGGACAGGGGCTGAAGCTTTCTTT.

V usage is TRBV6-5 and J usage is TRBJ1-4; no firm D call. Germline V gene data show CDR1 as MNHEY and CDR2 as SVGAGI. Trimming took 6 bases from V and 5 from J, leaving 7 bases between them. The CDR3 sequence is 12 residues long. CDR3 in amino acids: CASRGTNEKLFF. For the CDR3, the DNA is TGTGCCAGCAGAGGAACCAATGAAAAACTGTTTTTT.

The genes are TRBV5-1 and TRBJ2-1, with 12 nucleotides matching TRBD2. The germline V gene has CDR1 SGHRS and CDR2 YFSETQ. After removal of 0 bases from V and 4 bases from J, the junction contained 2 bases not matched to a gene. The CDR3 has 16 amino acids. Written as DNA, the CDR3 is TGCGCCAGCAGCTTGGGACTAGCGGGGGAGTACAATGAGCAGTTCTTC. This translates into CASSLGLAGEYNEQFF.